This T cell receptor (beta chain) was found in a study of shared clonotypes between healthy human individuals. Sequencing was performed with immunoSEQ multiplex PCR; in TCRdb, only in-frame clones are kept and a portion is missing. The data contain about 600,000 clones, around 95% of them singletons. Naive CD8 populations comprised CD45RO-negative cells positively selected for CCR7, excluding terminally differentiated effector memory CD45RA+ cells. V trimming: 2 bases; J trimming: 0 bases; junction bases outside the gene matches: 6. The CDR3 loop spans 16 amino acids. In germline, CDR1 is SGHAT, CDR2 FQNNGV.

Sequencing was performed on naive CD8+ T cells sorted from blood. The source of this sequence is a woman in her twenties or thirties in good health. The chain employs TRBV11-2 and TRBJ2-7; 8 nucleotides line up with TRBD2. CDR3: CASSLSGGRFSYEQYF. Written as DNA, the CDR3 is TGTGCCAGCAGCTTATCTGGCGGGAGGTTCTCCTACGAGCAGTACTTC.